What follows are 28 T cell receptor beta chains derived from one specimen sequenced in a study of human T cells and chemical hapten exposure. Regarding time point: pre-sensitization, week 0. Treatment meaning: therapeutic diphenylcyclopropenone sensitization with weekly scalp DPC. TCRdb independently ran MiXCR on the RACE reads; one entry per CDR3 protein. Of roughly 380,000 distinct CDR3 sequences listed, approximately 5% are singletons. This material consisted of whole blood, taken in connection with sensitization to the hapten diphenylcyclopropenone (DPC). The origin of the receptors is a woman between 45 and 60 years old with alopecia areata. Some clones in this sample may be carry-over from other donors' samples.

This chain connects TRBV27 to TRBJ2-4; 8 bases are a match to TRBD1. This CDR3 has 15 residues. Germline V gene sequence: CDR1 MNHEY, CDR2 SMNVEV (reference sequence). Unmatched junction bases numbered 7, after V lost 4 bases and J lost 5 bases. CDR3 nucleotides: TGTGCCAGCAGTTGGGACAGGACCCCACAAAACATTCAGTACTTC. Translating gives CASSWDRTPQNIQYF.

This clonotype was found many times. The chain uses TRBV7-2 and TRBJ2-1; 8 bases agree with TRBD2. V shed 6 bases, J shed 6 bases, and the junction held 10 bases outside the gene matches. Germline assignment: CDR1 SGHTA and CDR2 FQGNSA. The CDR3 runs 15 residues. For the CDR3, the DNA is TGTGCCAGCAGTCATAGCGGGACCTTCTCCAATGAGCAGTTCTTC. This codes for CASSHSGTFSNEQFF.

This clonotype appeared many times. The gene calls are TRBV2 and TRBJ2-1; 10 bases are a match to TRBD2. In germline, CDR1 is SNHLY, CDR2 FYNNEI. V lost 4 bases to trimming and J lost 9 bases; unmatched junction nucleotides: 6. CDR3 length: 14 amino acids. Here the CDR3 reads CASSVLAGGGEQFF. DNA of the CDR3: TGTGCCAGCAGTGTTTTAGCGGGAGGCGGTGAGCAGTTCTTC. Looking up the rest from reference TRBV2 and TRBJ2-1 gives the full variable domain: EPEVTQTPSHQVTQMGQEVILRCVPISNHLYFYWYRQILGQKVEFLVSFYNNEISEKSEIFDDQFSVERPDGSNFTLKIRSTKLEDSAMYFCASSVLAGGGEQFFGPGTRLTVL.

J is TRBJ1-2 and V is TRBV28; TRBD1 might be the D (6 bases). Trimming shortened V by 8 bases and J by 2 bases, and 9 bases separated the two germline ends. Per the germline V gene, CDR1 is MDHEN and CDR2 is SYDVKM. The length of the CDR3 is 12 residues. DNA of the CDR3: TGTGCCAGCGGGGGGGCAAACTATGGCTACACCTTC. Translation: CASGGANYGYTF.

This clonotype was counted only a few times. The V and J genes are TRBV20-1 and TRBJ1-3; 7 bases are shared with TRBD1. Germline trimming cut 0 bases from V and 1 base from J; bases unmatched to any gene: 3. Germline V gene lookup returns CDR1 DFQATT and CDR2 SNEGSKA (reference sequence). The length of the CDR3 is 15 residues. CDR3 in amino acids: CSARDPGGSGNTIYF. CDR3 nucleotides: TGCAGTGCTAGAGATCCAGGGGGATCTGGAAACACCATATATTTT.

This clonotype was counted between two and nine times. The V gene is TRBV2, the J gene TRBJ2-1, with TRBD2 identical over 8 bases. The J segment lost 0 bases and the V segment lost 6 bases, leaving 7 bases of the junction unmatched. CDR3 length: 16 amino acids. Looked up from germline, CDR1 is SNHLY and CDR2 is FYNNEI. CDR3 residues: CASSPLAGGSYNEQFF. In DNA form, the CDR3 reads TGTGCCAGCAGCCCTCTCGCGGGGGGCTCCTACAATGAGCAGTTCTTC.

This clonotype showed up just a few times. The chain is built from TRBV7-2 and TRBJ2-1, with 9 bases aligning to TRBD2. This CDR3 region has 12 residues. Trimming at V came to 5 bases and at J to 15 bases, leaving 8 bases not matched to a gene. CDR1 and CDR2 from the germline V gene are SGHTA and FQGNSA. As DNA, the CDR3 is TGTGCCAGCAGCCCCTCGAGCGGGGGGCCGTTCTTC. The encoded protein is CASSPSSGGPFF.

At least ten counts were recorded for this clonotype. V and J are TRBV3-1 and TRBJ2-3; 8 positions match TRBD2. Germline CDR1 LGHDT, CDR2 YNNKEL (reference sequence). The CDR3 has 16 amino acids. V lost 2 bases, J lost 2 bases, and 6 bases stayed unmatched. This chain's CDR3 is CASSQLRTSSTDTQYF. CDR3 DNA: TGTGCCAGCAGCCAATTGCGGACTAGCTCCACAGATACGCAGTATTTT.

V and J are TRBV5-4 and TRBJ1-6; no clear D gene. V lost 2 bases, J lost 2 bases, and 8 bases lay in between. The CDR3 contains 15 residues. CDR1 is SGHNT, CDR2 YYREEE, per germline (reference sequence). The CDR3 DNA sequence: TGTGCCAGCAGCTTATGGGGAGCCTATAATTCACCCCTCCACTTT. It specifies CASSLWGAYNSPLHF.

In its sample, this clonotype was seen a few times. The V call is TRBV4-1, the J call TRBJ2-1; possibly TRBD2 for D (6 bases). This CDR3 has 14 residues. Germline V gives CDR1 MGHRA, CDR2 YSYEKL. V was clipped by 1 base and J by 5 bases, with 9 bases between them. CDR3 amino acids: CASSQAGGDNEQFF. The CDR3 nucleotides read TGCGCCAGCAGCCAAGCTGGAGGGGACAATGAGCAGTTCTTC.

V and J are TRBV4-3 and TRBJ2-3, with D tentatively TRBD2 (6 bases). V dropped 0 bases and J dropped 3 bases, with 19 bases sitting between them. This CDR3 spans 18 amino acids. Germline CDR1 is LGHNA and CDR2 is YSLEER. CDR3 loop: CASSQDGSTGGATDTQYF. The CDR3 bases are TGCGCCAGCAGCCAAGATGGGTCTACGGGCGGGGCGACAGATACGCAGTATTTT.

This clonotype was picked up many times. V is TRBV20-1 and J is TRBJ1-1; D unresolved. This CDR3 comprises 14 residues. CDR1 is DFQATT, CDR2 SNEGSKA, per germline (reference sequence). Deletions cut 3 bases from V and 2 bases from J, with 13 bases between. CDR3 loop: CSARDPRGNTEAFF. CDR3 nucleotides: TGCAGTGCTAGGGATCCACGGGGTAACACTGAAGCTTTCTTT.

This clonotype appeared a few times. The chain recombines TRBV28 with TRBJ1-2; D is uncertain. Per germline, CDR1 MDHEN and CDR2 SYDVKM. Trimming took 5 bases from V and 8 from J, leaving 12 bases between them. The length of the CDR3 is 12 residues. The CDR3, as DNA: TGTGCCAGCAGTGTGACGACTCAGGGCTACACCTTC. Its protein product is CASSVTTQGYTF.

This chain uses TRBV7-6 with TRBJ2-1, with 7 bases aligning to TRBD2. CDR1 SGHVS and CDR2 FNYEAQ come from the germline V gene. With 3 bases clipped from V and 7 bases from J, the junction kept 12 bases outside the gene matches. CDR3 length: 16 amino acids. The CDR3 sequence is CASSLPAGRAGNEQFF. The CDR3 coding sequence is TGTGCCAGCAGCTTGCCAGCGGGACGTGCGGGAAATGAGCAGTTCTTC.

This clonotype was observed many times. The rearrangement links TRBV12-3 or TRBV12-4 to TRBJ2-5; D gene uncertain. The V end lost 5 bases, the J end lost 0 bases, and 7 bases lay between the germline ends. The CDR3 is 13 residues long. CDR3 amino acids: CASSRTYQETQYF. CDR3 nucleotides: TGTGCCAGCAGTCGGACGTACCAAGAGACCCAGTACTTC.

This clonotype was seen a handful of times. The J gene is TRBJ2-5, the V gene TRBV5-1; possible D gene TRBD2, 5 bases. Trimming took off 2 bases at V and 2 bases at J, with 19 bases between the two ends. This CDR3 has 17 amino acids. Per the germline V gene, CDR1 is SGHRS and CDR2 is YFSETQ. CDR3 sequence reads: CASSFGLGRVGQETQYF. In DNA form, the CDR3 reads TGCGCCAGCAGCTTCGGACTGGGGAGAGTGGGACAAGAGACCCAGTACTTC.

The chain couples TRBV7-8 to TRBJ2-5; 10 bases agree with TRBD2. CDR3 size: 16 residues. Per the germline V gene, CDR1 is SGHVS and CDR2 is FQNEAQ. The trim removed 6 bases at V and 1 base at J, leaving 8 bases unmatched. CDR3 protein: CASSTGTSDPQETQYF. Written as DNA, the CDR3 is TGTGCCAGCAGTACCGGGACTAGCGATCCCCAAGAGACCCAGTACTTC.

This clonotype has a count of ten or more. The genes are TRBV12-5 and TRBJ2-7; D is unresolved. The V gene lost 1 base and the J gene lost 2 bases, with 6 bases spanning the gap. The germline V gene has CDR1 LGHNT and CDR2 FRNRAP. CDR3 length: 13 amino acids. For the CDR3, the DNA is TGTGCTAGTGGTTTGGGCGGTCCCTACGAGCAGTACTTC. Amino acids: CASGLGGPYEQYF. Full variable domain (missing parts from reference TRBV12-5 and TRBJ2-7): DARVTQTPRHKVTEMGQEVTMRCQPILGHNTVFWYRQTMMQGLELLAYFRNRAPLDDSGMPKDRFSAEMPDATLATLKIQPSEPRDSAVYFCASGLGGPYEQYFGPGTRLTVT.

This clonotype was detected many times. The chain recombines TRBV4-1 with TRBJ2-7; 7 bases line up with TRBD1. The CDR3 totals 15 residues. The junction had 8 bases not matched to a gene; V was cut back by 4 bases and J by 2 bases. The V gene's germline CDR1 is MGHRA and CDR2 YSYEKL. CDR3 DNA sequence: TGCGCCAGCAGCCCTAACCCCCAGGGGGCCTACGAGCAGTACTTC. Its translation is CASSPNPQGAYEQYF.

This clonotype was picked up a small number of times. This chain connects TRBV20-1 to TRBJ2-4; either TRBD1 or TRBD2 may supply D (5 bases each). Germline CDR1 and CDR2: DFQATT and SNEGSKA (reference sequence). The CDR3 is 14 amino acids. V was shortened by 1 base and J by 7 bases, with 14 bases between the two germline ends. The CDR3 nucleotides are TGCAGTGCTAGAGGCCGGGACGGGTGGAACATTCAGTACTTC. It translates to CSARGRDGWNIQYF.

The table lists this clonotype with many counts. This chain uses TRBV3-1 with TRBJ2-2; D is unresolved. The germline V gene encodes CDR1 LGHDT and CDR2 YNNKEL (reference sequence). Trimming shortened V by 0 bases and J by 4 bases, and 12 bases separated the two germline ends. The CDR3 is 16 amino acids. The CDR3 loop reads CASSQEDGSGTGELFF. The CDR3 DNA is TGTGCCAGCAGCCAAGAGGACGGGTCGGGCACCGGGGAGCTGTTTTTT. Using reference TRBV3-1 and TRBJ2-2 for the parts outside the CDR3, the full variable domain is DTAVSQTPKYLVTQMGNDKSIKCEQNLGHDTMYWYKQDSKKFLKIMFSYNNKELIINETVPNRFSPKSPDKAHLNLHINSLELGDSAVYFCASSQEDGSGTGELFFGEGSRLTVL.

The chain is built from TRBV18 and TRBJ2-5, with 10 bases fitting TRBD2. Unmatched junction bases numbered 4, after V lost 0 bases and J lost 6 bases. Germline V lookup: CDR1 KGHSH, CDR2 LQKENI. This CDR3 spans 15 amino acids. CDR3 loop: CASSPPAGGQKTQYF. The CDR3 region has the DNA TGTGCCAGCTCACCACCAGCGGGGGGGCAGAAGACCCAGTACTTC.

Worth noting for this clonotype: Just one base apart from a much larger clone, this may be a read error. This chain joins TRBV10-3 and TRBJ1-2; D possibly corresponds to TRBD1 (5 bases). In germline, CDR1 is ENHRY, CDR2 SYGVKD. Trimming removed 3 bases at V and 2 bases at J, with 10 bases between. The CDR3 covers 14 residues. CDR3 bases: TGTGCCATCAGTGACCCGACAGTCAACTATGGCTACACCTTC. It codes for CAISDPTVNYGYTF.

There are many counts of this clonotype. V and J are TRBV6-5 and TRBJ2-1, with TRBD2 matching 10 bases. This CDR3 is built from 17 residues. The germline V gene has CDR1 MNHEY and CDR2 SVGAGI. The junction had 14 bases not matched to a gene; V was cut back by 5 bases and J by 7 bases. The CDR3 protein is CASSLLPRLAGENEQFF. The DNA for the CDR3 is TGTGCCAGCAGTCTCCTACCAAGGCTAGCGGGAGAGAATGAGCAGTTCTTC.

The chain links TRBV15 to TRBJ2-6, with unresolved D. The CDR3 is 15 amino acids. With 0 bases removed from V and 4 bases from J, the gap between germline ends came to 7 bases. Germline assignment: CDR1 LNHNV and CDR2 YYDKDF (reference sequence). DNA of the CDR3: TGTGCCACCAGCAGAGATCCTCCGGGGGCCAACGTCCTGACTTTC. Translated, it gives CATSRDPPGANVLTF.

This clonotype was seen only a few times. V is TRBV28 and J is TRBJ2-1, with D maybe TRBD2 (6 bases). V shed 4 bases and J shed 5 bases, with 9 bases lying between them. CDR1 is MDHEN and CDR2 is SYDVKM in the germline V gene. The length of the CDR3 is 13 residues. This CDR3 is CASSSVADNEQFF. Written as DNA, the CDR3 is TGTGCCAGCAGTTCGGTAGCGGACAATGAGCAGTTCTTC.

This clonotype appeared many times. The CDR3 nucleotides are TGTGCCAGCAGCCCCCCGTGGAGGGATAGAGAGCAGTACTTC. Protein product: CASSPPWRDREQYF. This chain uses TRBV11-2 with TRBJ2-7; D is possibly TRBD2 (6 bases). V shed 5 bases and J shed 7 bases, with 18 bases lying between them. The germline V gene has CDR1 SGHAT and CDR2 FQNNGV. CDR3 size: 14 residues.

This clonotype has ten or more counts. V is TRBV28 and J is TRBJ2-5, with 9 bases fitting TRBD2. The V segment lost 2 bases and the J segment 3 bases; nucleotides outside the gene matches: 4. The V gene's germline CDR1 is MDHEN and CDR2 SYDVKM. CDR3 length equals 15 residues. The CDR3 spells CASSLRASGKETQYF. The CDR3 region has the DNA TGTGCCAGCAGTTTACGGGCTAGCGGGAAAGAGACCCAGTACTTC.